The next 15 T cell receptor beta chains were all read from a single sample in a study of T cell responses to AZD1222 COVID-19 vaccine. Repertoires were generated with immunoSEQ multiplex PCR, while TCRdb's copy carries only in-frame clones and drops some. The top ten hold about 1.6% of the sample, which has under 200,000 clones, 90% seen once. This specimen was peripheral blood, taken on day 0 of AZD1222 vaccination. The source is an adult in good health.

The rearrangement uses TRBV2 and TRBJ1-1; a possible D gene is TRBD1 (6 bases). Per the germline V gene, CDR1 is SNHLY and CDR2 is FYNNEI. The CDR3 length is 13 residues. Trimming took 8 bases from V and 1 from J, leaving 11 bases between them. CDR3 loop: CASGRGSNTEAFF. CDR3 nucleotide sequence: TGTGCCAGCGGCAGGGGCTCGAACACTGAAGCTTTCTTT.

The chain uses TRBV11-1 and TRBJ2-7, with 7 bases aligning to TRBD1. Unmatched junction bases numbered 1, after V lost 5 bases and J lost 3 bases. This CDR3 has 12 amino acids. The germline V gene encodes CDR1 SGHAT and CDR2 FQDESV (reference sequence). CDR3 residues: CASSGDSYEQYF. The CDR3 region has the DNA TGTGCCAGCAGCGGGGACAGCTACGAGCAGTACTTC.

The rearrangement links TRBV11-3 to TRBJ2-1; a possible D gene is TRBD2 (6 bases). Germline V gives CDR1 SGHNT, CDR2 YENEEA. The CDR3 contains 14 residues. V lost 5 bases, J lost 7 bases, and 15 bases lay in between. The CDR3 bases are TGTGCCAGCAGCCTTCGACTAGATCTTAATGAGCAGTTCTTC. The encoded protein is CASSLRLDLNEQFF.

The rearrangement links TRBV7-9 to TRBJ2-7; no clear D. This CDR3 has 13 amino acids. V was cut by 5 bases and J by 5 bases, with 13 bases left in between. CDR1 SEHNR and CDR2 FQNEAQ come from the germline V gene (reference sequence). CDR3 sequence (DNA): TGTGCCAGCAGCCGCCGACGGACCCACGAGCAGTACTTC. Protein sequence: CASSRRRTHEQYF.

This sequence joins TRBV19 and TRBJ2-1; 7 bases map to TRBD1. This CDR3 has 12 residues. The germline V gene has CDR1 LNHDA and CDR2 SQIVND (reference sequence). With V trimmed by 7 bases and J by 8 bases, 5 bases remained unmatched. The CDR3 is CASTQGNYEQFF. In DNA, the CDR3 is TGTGCCAGTACACAGGGGAACTATGAGCAGTTCTTC.

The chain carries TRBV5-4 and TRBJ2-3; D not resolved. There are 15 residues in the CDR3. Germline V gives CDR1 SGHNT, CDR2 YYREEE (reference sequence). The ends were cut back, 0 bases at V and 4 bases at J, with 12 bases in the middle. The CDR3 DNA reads TGTGCCAGCAGCTTGGCGGCCGCTAGGGCAGATACGCAGTATTTT. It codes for CASSLAAARADTQYF.

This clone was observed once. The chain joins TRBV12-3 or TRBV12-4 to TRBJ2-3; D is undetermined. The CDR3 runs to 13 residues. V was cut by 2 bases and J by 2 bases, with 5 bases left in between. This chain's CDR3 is CASSLTLTDTQYF. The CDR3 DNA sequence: TGTGCCAGCAGTTTAACCCTCACAGATACGCAGTATTTT.

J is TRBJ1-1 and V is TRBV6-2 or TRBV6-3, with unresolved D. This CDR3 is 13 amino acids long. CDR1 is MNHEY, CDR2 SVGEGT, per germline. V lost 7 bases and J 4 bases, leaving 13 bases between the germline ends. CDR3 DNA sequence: TGTGCCAGCACCCCTTTAGTCTTCACTGAAGCTTTCTTT. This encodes CASTPLVFTEAFF.

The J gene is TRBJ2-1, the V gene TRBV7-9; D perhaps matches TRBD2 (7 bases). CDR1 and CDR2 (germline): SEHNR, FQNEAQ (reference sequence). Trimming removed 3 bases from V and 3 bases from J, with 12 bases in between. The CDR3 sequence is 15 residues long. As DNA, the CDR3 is TGTGCCAGCAGCTTGACGGGGGGCGACTACAATGAGCAGTTCTTC. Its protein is CASSLTGGDYNEQFF.

The CDR3 nucleotides read TGTGCCAGCAGTGACTCCCGGGGGGGCCCAGATACGCAGTATTTT. It specifies CASSDSRGGPDTQYF. The gene calls are TRBV6-4 and TRBJ2-3; 8 positions agree with TRBD2. Germline trimming cut 0 bases from V and 4 bases from J; bases unmatched to any gene: 3. Germline V CDR1 and CDR2: MRHNA, SNTAGT. The CDR3 has 15 residues.

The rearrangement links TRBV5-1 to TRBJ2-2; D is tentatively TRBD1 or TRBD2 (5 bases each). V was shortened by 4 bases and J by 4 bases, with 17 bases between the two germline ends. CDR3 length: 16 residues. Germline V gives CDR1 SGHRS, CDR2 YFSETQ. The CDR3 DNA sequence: TGCGCCAGCAGCAGTGAGGGACGGCGACTCACCGGGGAGCTGTTTTTT. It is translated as CASSSEGRRLTGELFF.

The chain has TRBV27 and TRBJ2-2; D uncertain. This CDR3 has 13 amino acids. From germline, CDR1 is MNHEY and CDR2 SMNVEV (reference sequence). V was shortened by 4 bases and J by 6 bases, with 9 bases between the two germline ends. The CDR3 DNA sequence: TGTGCCAGCAGTTCCCGAGAGGCCGGGGAGCTGTTTTTT. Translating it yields CASSSREAGELFF.

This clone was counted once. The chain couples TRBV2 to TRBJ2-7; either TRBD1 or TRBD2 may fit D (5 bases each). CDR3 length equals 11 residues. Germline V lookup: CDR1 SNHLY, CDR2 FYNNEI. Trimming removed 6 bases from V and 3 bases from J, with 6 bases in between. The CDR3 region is CASRGVYEQYF. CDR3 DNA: TGTGCCAGCAGGGGGGTCTACGAGCAGTACTTC.

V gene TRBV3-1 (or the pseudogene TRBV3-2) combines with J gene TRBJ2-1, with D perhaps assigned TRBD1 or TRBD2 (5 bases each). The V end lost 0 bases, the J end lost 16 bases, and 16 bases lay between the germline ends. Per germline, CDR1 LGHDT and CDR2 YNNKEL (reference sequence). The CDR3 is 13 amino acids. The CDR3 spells CASSQEGVGLFFF. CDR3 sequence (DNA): TGTGCCAGCAGCCAAGAGGGGGTTGGCCTGTTTTTCTTC.

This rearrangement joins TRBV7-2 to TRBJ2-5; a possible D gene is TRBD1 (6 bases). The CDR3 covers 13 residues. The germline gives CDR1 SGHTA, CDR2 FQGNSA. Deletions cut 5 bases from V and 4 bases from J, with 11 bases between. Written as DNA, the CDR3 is TGTGCCAGCAGCCAGGGGTGGGGAGAGACCCAGTACTTC. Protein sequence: CASSQGWGETQYF.